This T cell receptor beta chain was profiled in a study of T cell responses to AZD1222 COVID-19 vaccine. Note on this clone: The antigen remains undetermined.

After removal of 5 bases from V and 5 bases from J, the junction contained 16 bases not matched to a gene. This CDR3 region has 17 residues. In germline, CDR1 is SGHTA, CDR2 FQGNSA. Here immunoSEQ multiplex PCR was the method, and the copy in TCRdb shows in-frame clones only, minus some. Among under 150,000 clones listed, 92% were seen once. Whole-study findings and limits: After two AZD1222 doses, spike-specific TCR breadth and depth rose versus day 0. Variant regions that are unmutated are reportedly the target of nearly half of spike-specific TCRs.

The sample was peripheral blood, taken 28 days after the second AZD1222 dose. The sequence was obtained from an adult who received the AZD1222 COVID-19 vaccine. The J gene is TRBJ1-2, the V gene TRBV7-2, with 8 bases fitting TRBD1. Written as DNA, the CDR3 is TGTGCCAGCAGCCAAGGACAGGGTCCCTTTCCTGTTTATGGCTACACCTTC. Translating it yields CASSQGQGPFPVYGYTF.